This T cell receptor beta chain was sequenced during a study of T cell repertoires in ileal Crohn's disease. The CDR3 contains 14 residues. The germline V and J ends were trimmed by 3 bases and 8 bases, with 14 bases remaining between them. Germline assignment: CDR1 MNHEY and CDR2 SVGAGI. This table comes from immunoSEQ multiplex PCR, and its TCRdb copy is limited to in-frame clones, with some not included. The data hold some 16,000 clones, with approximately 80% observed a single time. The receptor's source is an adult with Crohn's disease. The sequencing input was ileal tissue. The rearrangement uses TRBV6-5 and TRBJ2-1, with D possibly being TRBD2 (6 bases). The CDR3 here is CASSYMAGSDEQFF. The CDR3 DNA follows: TGTGCCAGCAGTTATATGGCGGGGTCGGATGAGCAGTTCTTC.